This entry features one T cell receptor beta chain sequence. The antigen remains undetermined. Germline lookup yields CDR1 PRHDT and CDR2 FYEKMQ (reference sequence). V gave up 6 bases and J gave up 10 bases; unmatched junction bases: 10. This CDR3 comprises 15 residues. This sample stems from a study of T cells in tumors after PD-1 blockade. Tumor biopsies came from the same primary tumor site before and after PD-1 blockade. Tumor or blood genomic DNA was sequenced, with inputs of about 616 ng to 6,500 ng. Whole-study results and caveats: After therapy, most expanded exhausted CD8+ clones were absent pre-treatment, suggesting clonal replacement.

The data were produced by immunoSEQ multiplex PCR, yet TCRdb's version contains in-frame clones alone and is incomplete. The sample comprises about 4,900 clones, approximately 70% of which are singletons, and approximately 32% rests with the top ten. This TCR was recovered from a human donor with cutaneous squamous cell carcinoma. The sample here was tumor tissue, taken before anti-PD-1 treatment. The chain combines TRBV13 with TRBJ1-6; 9 bases agree with TRBD1. CDR3 bases: TGTGCCAGCAGAATCACGGGACAGGGACGATCACCCCTCCACTTT. Protein product: CASRITGQGRSPLHF.